This T cell receptor beta chain was profiled in a study of T cell responses to AZD1222 COVID-19 vaccine. For the study at large: Some second doses came at about 4 weeks and others at about 12 weeks; these were pooled. The study's findings and limits: The donor cohort was predominantly white British with a female majority, and clonal diversity may have been underestimated. The CD4 TCRs associated with vaccination extended across spike and predominated at 160-218 and 743-854. As reported, nearly half of all spike-specific TCRs target variant regions that are unmutated.

The CDR3 has 14 amino acids. CDR1 is LNHDA and CDR2 is SQIVND in the germline V gene (reference sequence). Germline trimming cut 10 bases from V and 4 bases from J; bases unmatched to any gene: 9. The data were produced by immunoSEQ multiplex PCR, yet TCRdb's version contains in-frame clones alone and is incomplete. This sample has approximately 150,000 clones; 92% occur once, and the top ten carry 2% to 2.5%. Note on this clone: Its specificity is unknown.

Sequenced here: peripheral blood, sampled on day 0 of AZD1222 vaccination. This receptor was taken from an adult in good health. The J gene is TRBJ2-2, the V gene TRBV19; TRBD1 matches 7 bases. For the CDR3, the DNA is TGTGCCACGAAGAAGACAGGGTCCACCGGGGAGCTGTTTTTT. It yields the protein CATKKTGSTGELFF.